These T cell receptor beta chains were read from a single sample in a study of cytomegalovirus exposure and HLA in healthy donors. The repertoire was sequenced with immunoSEQ multiplex PCR; TCRdb's copy has only in-frame clones and lacks some. This table has roughly 130,000 clones, roughly two thirds appearing once. Input material: PBMCs. The origin of the receptors is a male donor in good health and CMV-seronegative. The CDR3 runs from the conserved cysteine through the conserved F or W. D genes are given only for firm matches. Not all rows give a size; the values are once, few, many and, for expanded clones, a class.

j_gene,abundance,d_gene,v_gene,CDR3nt,CDR3aa
TRBJ2-2,-,-,TRBV6-5,TGTGCCAGCAATGCCCGAAGGGGAGGCACCGGGGAGCTGTTTTTT,CASNARRGGTGELFF
TRBJ2-7,-,TRBD1,TRBV30,TGTGCCTGGAGCTGGACAGGGGTCCCCGAGCAGTACTTC,CAWSWTGVPEQYF
TRBJ2-1,-,TRBD1,TRBV5-1,TGCGCCAGCAGCCCGGGACAGGGGGCGAGCAATGAGCAGTTCTTC,CASSPGQGASNEQFF
TRBJ1-6,-,-,TRBV7-7,TGTGCCAGCAGCCAAGAGAACGACACAGCCGATAATTCACCCCTCCACTTT,CASSQENDTADNSPLHF
TRBJ2-1,-,-,TRBV2,TGTGCCAGCAGTGTCCATAGCGATGAGCAGTTCTTC,CASSVHSDEQFF
TRBJ2-3,few,TRBD1,TRBV5-1,TGCGCCAGCACACCGGGACAGTCCACAGATACGCAGTATTTT,CASTPGQSTDTQYF
TRBJ2-3,-,TRBD2,TRBV5-4,TGTGCCAGCAGCACAGGAGCGGGGGCCGACACAGATACGCAGTATTTT,CASSTGAGADTDTQYF
TRBJ2-1,-,-,TRBV11-2,TGTGCCAGCAGCTTCGAGGTCATTGAGCAGTTCTTC,CASSFEVIEQFF
TRBJ2-5,-,-,TRBV29-1,TGCAGCGTTGAAGACAACAGGGTGGCGACCCAGTACTTC,CSVEDNRVATQYF
TRBJ1-2,-,-,TRBV6-6,TGTGCCAGCAGGTCGGACAGCTATGGCTACACCTTC,CASRSDSYGYTF
TRBJ2-7,-,-,TRBV14,TGTGCCAGCAGCCAAAACAACCAGGGTTACGAGCAGTACTTC,CASSQNNQGYEQYF
TRBJ1-2,-,-,TRBV7-8,TGTGCCAGCAGCTTAGTCGGACAGACCTATGGCTACACCTTC,CASSLVGQTYGYTF
TRBJ2-7,-,-,TRBV28,TGTGCCAGCAGTCTACTACAGGGGGGGAGGTACGAGCAGTACTTC,CASSLLQGGRYEQYF
TRBJ2-7,-,-,TRBV6-6,TGTGCCAGCAGTTACTCGGGCGAGGGTTCCTACGAGCAGTACTTC,CASSYSGEGSYEQYF
TRBJ1-2,-,-,TRBV5-1,TGCGCCAGCAGCTGGGAACAGGGTATCTATGGCTACACCTTC,CASSWEQGIYGYTF
TRBJ1-2,few,-,TRBV7-6,TGTGCCAGCAGCCCAGCAGGGATCCATGGCTACACCTTC,CASSPAGIHGYTF
TRBJ1-2,-,TRBD1,TRBV6-1,TGTGCCAGCAGTGAAGCGGGACAGGGATATCGCTACACCTTC,CASSEAGQGYRYTF